One and the same sample provided the 26 T cell receptor beta chains below, sequenced in a study of T cells in Graves' hyperthyroidism and ophthalmopathy. Template material for amplifying TCR beta CDR3 regions consisted of RNA transcripts. In the first-round RT-PCR of the TCR CDR3, the HTBI primer set was used. One entry per CDR3 protein, called by TCRdb with MiXCR from the multiplex PCR reads. The profile shows 550,000 to 700,000 distinct CDR3 sequences, roughly 46% of them singletons. The material sequenced was peripheral blood or thyroid tissue (not recorded which). The receptors here all came from an adult woman with Graves' disease, either hyperthyroidism or ophthalmopathy (not recorded which).

The chain couples TRBV2 to TRBJ2-1; D is ambiguous. This CDR3 comprises 10 residues. Trimming removed 6 bases from V and 7 bases from J, with 4 bases in between. Germline CDR1 reads SNHLY; CDR2 reads FYNNEI. CDR3 DNA sequence: TGTGCCAGCAGGCTAAATGAGCAGTTCTTC. Protein sequence: CASRLNEQFF.

This clonotype was seen more than once but under ten times. This chain joins TRBV29-1 and TRBJ2-2; D might be TRBD1 (5 bases). Germline V gene sequence: CDR1 SQVTM, CDR2 ANQGSEA. The CDR3 spans 14 residues. V lost 3 bases and J lost 1, with 9 bases in between. CDR3 in DNA: TGCAGCGTTGATGGCAGGGAGAACACCGGGGAGCTGTTTTTT. It encodes CSVDGRENTGELFF.

This clonotype occurred many times. The rearrangement joins TRBV24-1 to TRBJ1-5; tentatively, D is TRBD1 (5 bases). Looked up from germline, CDR1 is KGHDR and CDR2 is SFDVKD. Deletions cut 2 bases from V and 2 bases from J, with 15 bases between. The CDR3 has 17 amino acids. The CDR3 region has the DNA TGTGCCACCAGTGATTCTAAGTCCAGCAGGGGCAATCAGCCCCAGCATTTT. This sequence encodes CATSDSKSSRGNQPQHF.

With regard to this clonotype: One base away lies a much larger clone, so this may be a sequencing read error. The chain uses TRBV5-1 and TRBJ2-7; 9 nucleotides align to TRBD1. This CDR3 region has 14 residues. V dropped 5 bases and J dropped 4; count of bases not matched to a gene: 7. Germline V gene data show CDR1 as SGHRS and CDR2 as YFSETQ. The CDR3 reads CASRTGTGRYEQYF. The CDR3 DNA sequence: TGCGCCAGCAGAACCGGGACAGGGCGTTACGAGCAGTACTTC.

The chain has TRBV7-8 and TRBJ1-2, with 9 bases that match TRBD1. The CDR3 has 17 residues. From germline, CDR1 is SGHVS and CDR2 FQNEAQ. V trimming: 5 bases; J trimming: 0 bases; junction bases outside the gene matches: 10. The CDR3 sequence: CASSQGTGMGANYGYTF. CDR3 in DNA: TGTGCCAGCAGCCAAGGGACAGGGATGGGAGCTAACTATGGCTACACCTTC.

In its sample, this clonotype was seen many times. The chain combines TRBV20-1 with TRBJ2-7, with 13 bases identical to TRBD2. Germline assignment: CDR1 DFQATT and CDR2 SNEGSKA (reference sequence). CDR3 length equals 17 residues. J lost 2 bases, V lost 6 bases, and 13 bases had no gene match. CDR3 residues: CSAGTSGIEVWTYEQYF. The CDR3, as DNA: TGCAGTGCAGGGACTAGCGGGATTGAGGTGTGGACCTACGAGCAGTACTTC.

The chain recombines TRBV10-3 with TRBJ2-7, with 9 bases that match TRBD2. Germline V gene sequence: CDR1 ENHRY, CDR2 SYGVKD. The CDR3 extends over 14 amino acids. V lost 11 bases to trimming and J lost 5 bases; unmatched junction nucleotides: 13. CDR3 DNA: TGTGCCCTCTCTAGCGGGGAGCAGGTCCACGAGCAGTACTTC. Amino acid sequence: CALSSGEQVHEQYF.

The rearrangement joins TRBV3-1 to TRBJ1-5; D is possibly TRBD1 (5 bases). V lost 3 bases and J 9 bases, leaving 18 bases between the germline ends. CDR3 length: 15 amino acids. The germline CDR1 and CDR2 sequences are LGHDT and YNNKEL (reference sequence). CDR3 DNA: TGTGCCAGCAGCCAGAGAGTCGGGGGGTCGTGGCCCCAGCATTTT. It yields the protein CASSQRVGGSWPQHF.

This clonotype has more than one count but fewer than ten. The chain uses TRBV5-4 and TRBJ2-2, with 11 bases that match TRBD2. CDR3 size: 19 residues. Germline trimming cut 2 bases from V and 2 bases from J; bases unmatched to any gene: 11. Germline CDR1 SGHNT, CDR2 YYREEE (reference sequence). The DNA for the CDR3 is TGTGCCAGCAGCTTAGGTTCGAGACTAGCGGGACTTAACACCGGGGAGCTGTTTTTT. It specifies CASSLGSRLAGLNTGELFF.

This chain joins TRBV19 and TRBJ2-5; no clear D gene. This CDR3 is built from 8 residues. Germline V gene lookup returns CDR1 LNHDA and CDR2 SQIVND (reference sequence). Trimming cost V 4 bases and J 13 bases, with 4 bases left between them. The CDR3 protein is CASSTGYF. The DNA for the CDR3 is TGTGCCAGTAGTACGGGGTACTTC.

This clonotype was found many times. The J gene is TRBJ1-3, the V gene TRBV19; D is unresolved. The CDR3 extends over 14 amino acids. V lost 10 bases, J lost 2 bases, and 15 bases lay in between. Germline CDR1 is LNHDA and CDR2 is SQIVND (reference sequence). The CDR3 nucleotides read TGTGCCACCAATGACCTTGGGGCTGGAAACACCATATATTTT. Its translation: CATNDLGAGNTIYF.

Regarding this clonotype: One end of the junction varies from germline; a read error may be responsible. The chain joins TRBV6-5 to TRBJ2-6; possible D gene TRBD1, 7 bases. Germline CDR1 reads MNHEY; CDR2 reads SVGAGI. CDR3 length equals 16 residues. The CDR3 protein is CATNQGGNTGANVLTF. Written as DNA, the CDR3 is TGTGCCACCAACCAGGGGGGAAACACTGGTGCCAACGTCCTGACTTTC.

This clonotype was recorded a few times. This chain links TRBV5-1 with TRBJ1-5; TRBD1 agrees at 7 bases. Trimming took 6 bases from V and 2 from J; bases not matched to a gene: 2. Germline values: CDR1 SGHRS, CDR2 YFSETQ. The CDR3 has 13 amino acids. CDR3 DNA: TGCGCCAGCACAGGACAGGGCAATCAGCCCCAGCATTTT. This sequence encodes CASTGQGNQPQHF.

The chain employs TRBV7-3 and TRBJ1-5; unclear D gene. The CDR3 runs 12 residues. The V gene's germline CDR1 is SGHTA and CDR2 FQGTGA. Trimming took off 5 bases at V and 12 bases at J, with 14 bases between the two ends. The CDR3 DNA follows: TGTGCCAGCAGCCCTAGCCGTGGCGACCAGCATTTT. It encodes CASSPSRGDQHF.

As concerns this clonotype: This CDR3 fails to terminate in the conserved phenylalanine or tryptophan, so it likely reflects a read error. The V call is TRBV19, the J call TRBJ1-1; D gene unclear. Germline CDR1 is LNHDA and CDR2 is SQIVND (reference sequence). The CDR3 has 14 amino acids. Trimming took 5 bases from V and 0 from J, leaving 10 bases between them. The CDR3 is CASSFSSMNTEAFR. The CDR3 region has the DNA TGTGCCAGTAGTTTCTCCAGTATGAACACTGAAGCTTTCCGT.

The chain uses TRBV12-3 or TRBV12-4 and TRBJ2-2; D unresolved. Trimming stripped 5 bases from V and 4 bases from J, with 5 bases between. The CDR3 consists of 12 residues. The CDR3: CASSMGTGELFF. The CDR3, as DNA: TGTGCCAGCAGTATGGGCACCGGGGAGCTGTTTTTT.

This clonotype was counted at least ten times. V usage is TRBV6-2 or TRBV6-3 and J usage is TRBJ1-1, with 7 bases aligning to TRBD1. CDR1 is MNHEY and CDR2 is SVGEGT in the germline V gene. The J segment lost 2 bases and the V segment lost 7 bases, leaving 7 bases of the junction unmatched. This CDR3 contains 14 residues. The CDR3 DNA is TGTGCCAGCAACTTACAGGGGTTAAACACTGAAGCTTTCTTT. Its translation is CASNLQGLNTEAFF.

The V and J genes are TRBV19 and TRBJ2-6; TRBD2 agrees at 8 bases. Germline V gene data show CDR1 as LNHDA and CDR2 as SQIVND (reference sequence). The V gene end was trimmed by 4 bases and the J gene end by 0 bases; junction bases not matched to a gene: 5. This CDR3 spans 17 amino acids. The CDR3 region has the DNA TGTGCCAGTAGTACCTCTAGCGGGTACTCTGGGGCCAACGTCCTGACTTTC. Its translation: CASSTSSGYSGANVLTF.

In regard to this clonotype: This sequence may be a read error, since a much larger clone differs from it by one base. The chain joins TRBV9 to TRBJ1-5; the D gene is possibly TRBD1 (5 bases). This CDR3 is built from 15 residues. The V gene's germline CDR1 is SGDLS and CDR2 YYNGEE. V shed 5 bases and J shed 2 bases, with 14 bases lying between them. The CDR3 DNA follows: TGTGCCAGCAGGATGACAGCGGGTGGCAATCAGCCCCAGCATTTT. This sequence encodes CASRMTAGGNQPQHF.

The chain carries TRBV7-2 and TRBJ1-6, with D maybe TRBD1 (6 bases). CDR1 SGHTA and CDR2 FQGNSA come from the germline V gene. The CDR3 runs to 14 residues. The V and J ends lost 5 bases and 5 bases respectively, with 10 bases between them. CDR3 sequence reads: CASSAGHDNSPLHF. The CDR3 DNA reads as TGTGCCAGCAGCGCGGGACATGATAATTCACCCCTCCACTTT.

This clonotype showed up just a few times. The chain's CDR3 is CASSLSLGGLAGFGQYF. The CDR3, as DNA: TGTGCCAGCAGTTTATCGTTGGGGGGACTAGCGGGATTTGGGCAGTACTTC. This chain uses TRBV27 with TRBJ2-7; 13 nucleotides align to TRBD2. This CDR3 contains 17 residues. Trimming took 0 bases from V and 9 from J; bases not matched to a gene: 11. Germline CDR1 is MNHEY and CDR2 is SMNVEV (reference sequence).

This rearrangement joins TRBV20-1 to TRBJ2-7; D is unclear. Trimming cost V 5 bases and J 1 base, with 12 bases left between them. CDR3 length: 13 amino acids. Germline CDR1 and CDR2: DFQATT and SNEGSKA (reference sequence). CDR3: CSARAVASYEQYF. CDR3 nucleotides: TGCAGTGCTCGGGCAGTTGCTTCCTACGAGCAGTACTTC.

The V and J genes are TRBV7-9 and TRBJ1-2, with 11 bases that match TRBD1. J was trimmed by 3 bases and V by 5 bases; bases with no gene match: 14. This CDR3 has 18 residues. Germline CDR1 is SEHNR and CDR2 is FQNEAQ (reference sequence). As DNA, the CDR3 is TGTGCCAGCAGCAGGTCCGGGACAGGGGGAGGGCGGGACTATGGCTACACCTTC. This sequence encodes CASSRSGTGGGRDYGYTF.

This clonotype has a count of ten or more. The V call is TRBV5-1, the J call TRBJ1-4; unclear D gene. The CDR3 is made up of 17 amino acids. CDR1 and CDR2 (germline): SGHRS, YFSETQ. V lost 4 bases and J lost 3, with 19 bases in between. CDR3 bases: TGCGCCAGCAGCAGCGGGCCAACCCCCGATTCTAATGAAAAACTGTTTTTT. Translated, it gives CASSSGPTPDSNEKLFF.

V gene TRBV2 combines with J gene TRBJ1-1; TRBD1 is a possible D gene (6 bases). Germline CDR1 SNHLY, CDR2 FYNNEI. Trimming shortened V by 3 bases and J by 1 base, and 12 bases separated the two germline ends. This CDR3 is built from 15 residues. The CDR3 spells CASSDATGENTEAFF. In DNA, the CDR3 is TGTGCCAGCAGTGATGCGACAGGAGAGAACACTGAAGCTTTCTTT.

The chain joins TRBV29-1 to TRBJ2-2; 9 positions match TRBD1. The CDR3 is made up of 14 amino acids. The V gene's germline CDR1 is SQVTM and CDR2 ANQGSEA. Trimming cost V 6 bases and J 1 base; bases outside gene matches: 3. The CDR3 loop reads CSVSGQGNTGELFF. For the CDR3, the DNA is TGCAGCGTATCGGGACAGGGGAACACCGGGGAGCTGTTTTTT.